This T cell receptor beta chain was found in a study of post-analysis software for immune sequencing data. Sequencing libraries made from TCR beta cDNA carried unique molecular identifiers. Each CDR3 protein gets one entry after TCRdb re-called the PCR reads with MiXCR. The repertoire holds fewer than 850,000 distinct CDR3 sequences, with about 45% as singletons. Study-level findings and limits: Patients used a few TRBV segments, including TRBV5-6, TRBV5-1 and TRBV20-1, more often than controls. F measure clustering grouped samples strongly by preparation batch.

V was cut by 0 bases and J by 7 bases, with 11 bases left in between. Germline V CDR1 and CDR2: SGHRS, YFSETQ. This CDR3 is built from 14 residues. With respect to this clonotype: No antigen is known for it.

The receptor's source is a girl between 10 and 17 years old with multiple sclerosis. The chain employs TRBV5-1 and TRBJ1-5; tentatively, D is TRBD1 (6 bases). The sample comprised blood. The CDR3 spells CASSLAAGVQPQHF. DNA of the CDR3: TGCGCCAGCAGCTTGGCGGCAGGGGTACAGCCCCAGCATTTT.